Listed below are T cell receptor beta chains from one sample, sequenced in a study of T cells in severe cutaneous drug reactions. No DNA is given; TCRdb re-called the multiplex PCR reads and lists each CDR3 protein once. The ten most abundant clones cover under 8.5% of a sample with more than 20,000 distinct CDR3 sequences. The sample comprised PBMCs. The receptors stem from a human donor with toxic epidermal necrolysis, a severe cutaneous drug reaction. Both conserved end residues are part of each CDR3. Clone sizes are given selectively: once, few, many, or a class where the clone is expanded.

>NA|TRBV19|TRBJ2-4|19
CASSPGTGDVYLAKNIQYF
>medium-sized|TRBV6-2/TRBV6-3|TRBJ2-7|17
CASSYSGLAGSLGEQYF
>NA|TRBV20-1|TRBJ2-5|13
CSAPPRVQETQYF
>NA|TRBV5-8|TRBJ2-1|11
CASRSYNEQFF
>NA|TRBV4-1|TRBJ1-4|17
CASSQKPTGTTNEKLFF
>NA|TRBV6-6|TRBJ1-4|15
CASTSRVPTNEKLFF
>NA|TRBV5-1|TRBJ2-1|15
CASSTTSGASNEQFF
>NA|TRBV19|TRBJ2-2|14
CASNAGQNTGELFF
>NA|TRBV2|TRBJ1-3|14
CASSEVRSGNTIYF
>NA|TRBV27|TRBJ2-2|13
CASSLGNTGELFF
>NA|TRBV28|TRBJ2-2|14
CATLPGGDTGELFF
>NA|TRBV29-1|TRBJ2-1|14
CSVERLAGYNEQFF
>NA|TRBV19|TRBJ1-5|15
CASSPRGSSNQPQHF
>medium-sized|TRBV6-6|TRBJ2-3|14
CASSYYRDHYTQYF
>NA|TRBV12-5|TRBJ2-7|14
CASGRNRGDYEQYF
>NA|TRBV6-6|TRBJ2-7|16
CASSYPPGQGLGEQYF
>NA|TRBV29-1|TRBJ2-7|13
CSAGGSSSYEQYF
>NA|TRBV6-5|TRBJ1-2|13
CASSPGFPYGYTF
>NA|TRBV5-1|TRBJ1-4|14
CASSLGTVNEKLFF
>NA|TRBV28|TRBJ2-7|11
CASSSPGLQYF
>NA|TRBV4-1|TRBJ2-7|15
CASSPQGQGEGEQYF
>NA|TRBV7-9|TRBJ1-1|13
CASSEIMNTEAFF
>NA|TRBV7-2|TRBJ2-2|16
CASSYLGQGAGGELFF
>NA|TRBV24-1|TRBJ2-5|14
CATSDRDRGQTQYF
>NA|TRBV9|TRBJ2-3|14
CASSPLLLTDTQYF
>NA|TRBV19|TRBJ1-4|15
CASSILGDVGEKLFF
>NA|TRBV27|TRBJ2-7|14
CASSITGGWYEQYF
>NA|TRBV20-1|TRBJ1-5|13
CSATGSGNQPQHF
>NA|TRBV29-1|TRBJ2-3|18
CSVEATSVGLADTDTQYF
>NA|TRBV19|TRBJ2-3|14
CASSIGGITDTQYF
>NA|TRBV4-3|TRBJ2-1|17
CASSQDDGGVSYNEQFF
>medium-sized|TRBV2|TRBJ2-7|14
CASGRTGTTYEQYF
>medium-sized|TRBV2|TRBJ2-1|15
CASSEVRGGSGEQFF
>NA|TRBV6-2/TRBV6-3|TRBJ2-3|13
CASRSSATDTQYF
>NA|TRBV6-1|TRBJ2-7|15
CASNRVGGPSYEQYF
>NA|TRBV15|TRBJ2-1|14
CATSRERLADEQFF
>NA|TRBV13|TRBJ2-7|15
CASSAAQGSPYEQYF
>NA|TRBV29-1|TRBJ2-1|12
CSVEGQPNEQFF
>NA|TRBV19|TRBJ2-7|13
CASSPRGAHEQYF
>NA|TRBV12-5|TRBJ1-2|15
CASGPPQVGTYGYTF
>NA|TRBV7-3|TRBJ2-1|16
CASSLRGGQKNNEQFF
>NA|TRBV28|TRBJ2-7|14
CASRDRDYLYEQYF
>NA|TRBV28|TRBJ2-1|13
CASSFGGYNEQFF
>medium-sized|TRBV6-6|TRBJ1-2|15
CASSYTGTGGYGYTF
>medium-sized|TRBV6-2/TRBV6-3|TRBJ2-5|15
CASGFRLAGAETQYF
>NA|TRBV2|TRBJ2-7|15
CASSVASRLTYEQYF
>NA|TRBV29-1|TRBJ2-3|15
CSVRTSGRGTDTQYF
>NA|TRBV14|TRBJ2-5|14
CASSPFRGRETQYF
>medium-sized|TRBV18|TRBJ2-1|15
CASTRREGQGNEQFF
>NA|TRBV19|TRBJ2-1|13
CASRSFSYNEQFF
>NA|TRBV7-9|TRBJ2-1|15
CASSLGTSGSNEQFF
>NA|TRBV28|TRBJ2-1|18
CASSQLGLAVSSYNEQFF